This passage covers 2 T cell receptor beta chains from one sample sequenced in a study of CD8+ T cells in alopecia areata listed by TCRdb under 2018. The library came from the immunoSEQ multiplex PCR assay. To provide template for TCR sequencing, every sample had RNA extracted and reverse transcribed into cDNA. TCRdb provides this immuneACCESS table in a form limited to in-frame rearrangements. Some clones are lacking; in checked studies, under half of them reflect an unresolved V gene, and why the rest are absent is not known. This sample has approximately 120,000 clones in its table, and roughly 50% of those were observed once. About 10% of the sample is taken by the ten largest. Sequenced sample: NKG2D-low CD8+ T cells sorted from blood. The sample's cell subset or site label, in plain terms: sorted CD8+ NKG2D-low blood T cells. The receptors were sampled from a human donor with alopecia areata.

The chain couples TRBV5-4 to TRBJ1-5; D is possibly TRBD1 (5 bases). V lost 4 bases to trimming and J lost 10 bases, with 12 bases between them. The CDR3 contains 12 residues. The germline CDR1 and CDR2 sequences are SGHNT and YYREEE (reference sequence). CDR3 nucleotide sequence: TGTGCCAGCAGCGCCGGGACGGAACCCCAGCATTTT. It is translated as CASSAGTEPQHF.

This clone was seen a few times. CDR3 DNA sequence: TGTGCCAGCAGCTTAGAATCCCAGGGCACCTACGAGCAGTACTTC. Its translation: CASSLESQGTYEQYF. The chain carries TRBV7-9 and TRBJ2-7, with a possible D match to TRBD1 (5 bases). There are 15 residues in the CDR3. Trimming shortened V by 1 base and J by 2 bases, and 12 bases separated the two germline ends. Germline lookup yields CDR1 SEHNR and CDR2 FQNEAQ (reference sequence).